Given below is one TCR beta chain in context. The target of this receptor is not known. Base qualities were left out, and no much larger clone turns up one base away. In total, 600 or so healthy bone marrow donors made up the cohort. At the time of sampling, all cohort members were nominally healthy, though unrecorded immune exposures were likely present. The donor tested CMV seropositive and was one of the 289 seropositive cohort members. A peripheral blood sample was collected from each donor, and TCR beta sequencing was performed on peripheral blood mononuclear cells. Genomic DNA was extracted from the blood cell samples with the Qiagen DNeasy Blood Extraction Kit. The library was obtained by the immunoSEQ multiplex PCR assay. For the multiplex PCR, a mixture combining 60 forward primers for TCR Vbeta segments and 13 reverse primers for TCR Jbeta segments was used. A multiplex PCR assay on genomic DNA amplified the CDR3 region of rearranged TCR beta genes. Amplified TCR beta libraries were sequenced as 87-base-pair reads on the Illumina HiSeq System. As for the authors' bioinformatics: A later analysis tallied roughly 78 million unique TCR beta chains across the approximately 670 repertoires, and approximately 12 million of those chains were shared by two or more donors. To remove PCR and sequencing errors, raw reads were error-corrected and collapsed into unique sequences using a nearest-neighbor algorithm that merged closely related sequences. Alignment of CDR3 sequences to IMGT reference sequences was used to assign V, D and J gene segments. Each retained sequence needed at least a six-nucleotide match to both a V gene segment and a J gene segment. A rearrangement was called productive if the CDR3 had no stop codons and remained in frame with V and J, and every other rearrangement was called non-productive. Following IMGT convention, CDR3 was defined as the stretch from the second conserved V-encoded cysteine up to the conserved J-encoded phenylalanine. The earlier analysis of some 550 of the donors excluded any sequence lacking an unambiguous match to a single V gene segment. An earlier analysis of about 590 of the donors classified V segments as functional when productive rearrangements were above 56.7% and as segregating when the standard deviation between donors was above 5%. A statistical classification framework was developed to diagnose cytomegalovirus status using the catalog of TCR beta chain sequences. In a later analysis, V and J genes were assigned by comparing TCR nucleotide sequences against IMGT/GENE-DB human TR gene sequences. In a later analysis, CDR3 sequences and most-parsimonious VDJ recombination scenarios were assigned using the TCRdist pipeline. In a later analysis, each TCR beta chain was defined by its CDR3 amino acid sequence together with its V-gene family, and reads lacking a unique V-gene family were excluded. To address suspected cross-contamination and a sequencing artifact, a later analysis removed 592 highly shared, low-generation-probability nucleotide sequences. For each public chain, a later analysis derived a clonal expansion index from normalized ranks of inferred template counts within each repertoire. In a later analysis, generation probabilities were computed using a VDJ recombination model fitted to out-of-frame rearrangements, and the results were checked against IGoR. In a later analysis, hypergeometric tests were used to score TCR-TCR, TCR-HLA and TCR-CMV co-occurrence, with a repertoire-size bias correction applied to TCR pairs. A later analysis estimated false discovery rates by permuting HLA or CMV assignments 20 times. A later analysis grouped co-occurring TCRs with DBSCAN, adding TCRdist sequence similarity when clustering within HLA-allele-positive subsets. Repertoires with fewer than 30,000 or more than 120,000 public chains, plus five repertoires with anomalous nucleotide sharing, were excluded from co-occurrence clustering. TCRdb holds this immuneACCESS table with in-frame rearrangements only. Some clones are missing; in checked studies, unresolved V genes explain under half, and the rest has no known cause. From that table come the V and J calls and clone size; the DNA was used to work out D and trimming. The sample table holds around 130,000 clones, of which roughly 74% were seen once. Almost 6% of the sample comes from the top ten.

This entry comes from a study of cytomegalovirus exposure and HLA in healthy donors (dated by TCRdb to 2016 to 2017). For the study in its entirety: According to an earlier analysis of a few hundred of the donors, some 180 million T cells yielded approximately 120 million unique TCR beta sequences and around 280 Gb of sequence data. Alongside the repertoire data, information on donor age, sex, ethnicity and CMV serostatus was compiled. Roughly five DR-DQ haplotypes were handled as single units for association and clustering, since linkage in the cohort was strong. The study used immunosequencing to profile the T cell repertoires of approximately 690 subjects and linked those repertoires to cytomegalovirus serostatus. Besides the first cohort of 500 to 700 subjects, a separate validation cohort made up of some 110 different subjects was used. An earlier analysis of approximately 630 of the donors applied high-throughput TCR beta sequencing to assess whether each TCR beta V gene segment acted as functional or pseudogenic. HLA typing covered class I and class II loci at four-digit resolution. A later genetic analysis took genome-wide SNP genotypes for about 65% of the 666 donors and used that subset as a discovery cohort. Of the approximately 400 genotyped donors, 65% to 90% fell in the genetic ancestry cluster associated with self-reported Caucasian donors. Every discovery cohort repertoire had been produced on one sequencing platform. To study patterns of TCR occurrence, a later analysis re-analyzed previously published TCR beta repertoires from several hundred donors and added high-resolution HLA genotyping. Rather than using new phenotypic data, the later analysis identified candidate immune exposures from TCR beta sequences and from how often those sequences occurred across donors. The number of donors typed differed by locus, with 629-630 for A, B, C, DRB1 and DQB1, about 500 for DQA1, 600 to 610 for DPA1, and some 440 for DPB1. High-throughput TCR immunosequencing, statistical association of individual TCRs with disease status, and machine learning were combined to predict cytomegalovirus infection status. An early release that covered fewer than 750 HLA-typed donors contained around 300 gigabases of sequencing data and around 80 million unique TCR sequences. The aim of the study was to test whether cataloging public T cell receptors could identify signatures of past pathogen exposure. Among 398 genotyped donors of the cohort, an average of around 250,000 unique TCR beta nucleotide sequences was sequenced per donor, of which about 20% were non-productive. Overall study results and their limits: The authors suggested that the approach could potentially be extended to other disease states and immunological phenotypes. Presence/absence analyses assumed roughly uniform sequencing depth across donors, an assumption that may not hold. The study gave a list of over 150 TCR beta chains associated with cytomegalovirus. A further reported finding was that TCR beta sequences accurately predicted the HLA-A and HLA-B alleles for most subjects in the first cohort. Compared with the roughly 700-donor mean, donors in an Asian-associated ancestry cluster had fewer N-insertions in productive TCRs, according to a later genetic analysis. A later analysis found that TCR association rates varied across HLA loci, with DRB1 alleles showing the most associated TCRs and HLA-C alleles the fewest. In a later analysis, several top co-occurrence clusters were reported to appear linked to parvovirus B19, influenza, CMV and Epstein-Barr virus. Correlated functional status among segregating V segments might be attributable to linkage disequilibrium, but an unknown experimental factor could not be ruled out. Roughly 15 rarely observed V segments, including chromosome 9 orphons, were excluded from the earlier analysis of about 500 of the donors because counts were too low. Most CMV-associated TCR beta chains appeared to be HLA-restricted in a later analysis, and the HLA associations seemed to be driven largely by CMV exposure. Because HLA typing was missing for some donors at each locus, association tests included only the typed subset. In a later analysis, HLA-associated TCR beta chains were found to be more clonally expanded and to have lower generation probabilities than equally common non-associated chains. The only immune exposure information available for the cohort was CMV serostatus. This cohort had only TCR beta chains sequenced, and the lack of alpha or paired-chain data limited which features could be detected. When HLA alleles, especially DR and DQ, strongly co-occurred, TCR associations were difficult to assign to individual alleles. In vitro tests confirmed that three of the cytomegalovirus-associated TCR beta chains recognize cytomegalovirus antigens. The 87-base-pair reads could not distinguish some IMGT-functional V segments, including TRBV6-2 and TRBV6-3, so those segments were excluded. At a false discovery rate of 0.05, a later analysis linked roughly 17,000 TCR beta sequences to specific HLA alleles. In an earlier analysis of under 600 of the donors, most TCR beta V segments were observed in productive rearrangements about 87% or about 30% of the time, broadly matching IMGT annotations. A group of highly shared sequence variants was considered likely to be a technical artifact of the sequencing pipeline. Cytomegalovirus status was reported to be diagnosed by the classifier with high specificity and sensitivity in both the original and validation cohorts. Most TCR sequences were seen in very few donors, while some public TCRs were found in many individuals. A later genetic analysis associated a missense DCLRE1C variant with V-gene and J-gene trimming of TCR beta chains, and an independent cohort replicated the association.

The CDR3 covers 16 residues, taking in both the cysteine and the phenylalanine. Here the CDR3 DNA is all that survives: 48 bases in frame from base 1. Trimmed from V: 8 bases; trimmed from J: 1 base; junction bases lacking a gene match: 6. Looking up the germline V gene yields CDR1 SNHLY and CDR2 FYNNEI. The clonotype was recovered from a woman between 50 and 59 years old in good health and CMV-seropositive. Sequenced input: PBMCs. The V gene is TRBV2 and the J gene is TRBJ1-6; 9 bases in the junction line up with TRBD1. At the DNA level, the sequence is TGTGCCAGCTCCCGCGGACAGGGGTCCTATAATTCACCCCTCCACTTT. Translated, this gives CASSRGQGSYNSPLHF.